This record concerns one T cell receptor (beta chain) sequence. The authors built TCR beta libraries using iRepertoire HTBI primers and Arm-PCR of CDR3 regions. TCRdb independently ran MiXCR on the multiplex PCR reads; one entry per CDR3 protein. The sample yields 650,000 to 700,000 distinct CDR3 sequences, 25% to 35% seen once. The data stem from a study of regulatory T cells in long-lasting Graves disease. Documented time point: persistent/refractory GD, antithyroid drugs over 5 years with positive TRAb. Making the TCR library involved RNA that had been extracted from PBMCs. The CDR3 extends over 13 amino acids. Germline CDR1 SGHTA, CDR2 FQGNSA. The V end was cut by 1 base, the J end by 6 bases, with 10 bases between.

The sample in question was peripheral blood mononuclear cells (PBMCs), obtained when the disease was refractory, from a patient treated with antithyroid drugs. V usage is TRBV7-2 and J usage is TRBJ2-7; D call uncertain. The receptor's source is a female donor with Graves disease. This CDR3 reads CASSLGVWGEQYF. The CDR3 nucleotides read TGTGCCAGCAGCTTAGGAGTTTGGGGCGAGCAGTACTTC.